A selection of T cell receptor beta chains follows, all from one sample in a study of blood T cell repertoires in COVID-19. Produced via immunoSEQ multiplex PCR; TCRdb's table is partial and in-frame only. The sample records about 98,000 clones, 87% being singletons. Sequenced input: peripheral blood. The source is an older man with acute or convalescent COVID-19. CDR3s include the opening cysteine and the closing phenylalanine or tryptophan. The D gene is left open where the match is weak. A row's size may be missing; if present it is once, few, many or a size class.

D	V	J	size	CDR3	DNA
TRBD1	TRBV7-8	TRBJ1-4	NA	CASSLEGAAEKLFF	TGTGCCAGCAGCTTAGAGGGGGCGGCGGAAAAACTGTTTTTT
TRBD1	TRBV28	TRBJ1-5	once	CASSHHRGMSQPQHF	TGTGCCAGCAGCCATCACAGGGGTATGAGTCAGCCCCAGCATTTT
TRBD1	TRBV7-9	TRBJ1-6	NA	CASSPGQGANSPLHF	TGTGCCAGCAGCCCCGGGCAGGGGGCAAATTCACCCCTCCACTTT
NA	TRBV11-2	TRBJ2-3	NA	CASSLGERFTDTQYF	TGTGCCAGCAGCTTAGGAGAGCGTTTCACAGATACGCAGTATTTT
NA	TRBV7-9	TRBJ2-2	NA	CASSKGRNTGELFF	TGTGCCAGCAGCAAGGGGCGAAACACCGGGGAGCTGTTTTTT
TRBD1	TRBV5-6	TRBJ2-7	NA	CASSLGGMKQYF	TGTGCCAGCAGCTTAGGGGGCATGAAGCAGTACTTC
NA	TRBV5-1	TRBJ2-1	NA	CASSLASGSYNEQFF	TGCGCCAGCAGCCTAGCTAGTGGGTCTTACAATGAGCAGTTCTTC
NA	TRBV4-2	TRBJ1-1	NA	CASSQDRGREPNTEAFF	TGTGCCAGCAGCCAAGATAGGGGGAGGGAACCGAACACTGAAGCTTTCTTT
NA	TRBV21-1	TRBJ1-2	NA	CASSIPRDSSNYGYTF	TGTGCCAGCAGCATACCACGGGACAGCTCTAACTATGGCTACACCTTC
NA	TRBV21-1	TRBJ1-2	NA	CASSTPETGYTF	TGTGCCAGCAGCACGCCGGAGACCGGCTACACCTTC
NA	TRBV2	TRBJ1-5	NA	CASSNNRDSPHF	TGTGCCAGCAGCAACAATCGGGATTCTCCGCATTTT
NA	TRBV6-5	TRBJ1-1	NA	CASRGGQMNTEAFF	TGTGCCAGCAGAGGCGGACAGATGAACACTGAAGCTTTCTTT